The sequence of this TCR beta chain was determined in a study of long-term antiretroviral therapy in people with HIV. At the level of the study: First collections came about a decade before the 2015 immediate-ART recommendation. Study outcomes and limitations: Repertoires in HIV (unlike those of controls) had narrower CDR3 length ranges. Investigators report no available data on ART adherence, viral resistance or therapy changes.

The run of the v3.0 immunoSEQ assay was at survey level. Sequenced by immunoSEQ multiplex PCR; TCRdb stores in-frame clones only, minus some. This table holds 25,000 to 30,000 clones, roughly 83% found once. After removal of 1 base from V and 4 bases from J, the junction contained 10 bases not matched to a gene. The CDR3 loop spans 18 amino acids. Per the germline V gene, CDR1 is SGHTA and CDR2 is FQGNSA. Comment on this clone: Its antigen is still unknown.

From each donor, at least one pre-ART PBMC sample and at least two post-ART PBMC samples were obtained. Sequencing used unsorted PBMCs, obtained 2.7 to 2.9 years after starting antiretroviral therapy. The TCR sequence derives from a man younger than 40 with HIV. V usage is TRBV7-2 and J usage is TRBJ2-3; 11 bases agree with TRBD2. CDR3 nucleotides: TGTGCCAGCAGCTTAGTGGTGACTAGCGGGACTGGGGCAGATACGCAGTATTTT. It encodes CASSLVVTSGTGADTQYF. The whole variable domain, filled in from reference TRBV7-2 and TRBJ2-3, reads GAGVSQSPSNKVTEKGKDVELRCDPISGHTALYWYRQSLGQGLEFLIYFQGNSAPDKSGLPSDRFSAERTGGSVSTLTIQRTQQEDSAVYLCASSLVVTSGTGADTQYFGPGTRLTVL.